This TCR beta chain was found in a study of T cell responses to AZD1222 COVID-19 vaccine. Sequencing used immunoSEQ multiplex PCR; TCRdb keeps in-frame clones, though not all of them. Of over 100,000 clones listed, approximately 85% are singletons. Germline V CDR1 and CDR2: LGHDT, YNNKEL (reference sequence). CDR3 length: 13 residues. Trimming took off 4 bases at V and 5 bases at J, with 10 bases between the two ends. In the case of this clone: Its cognate antigen is unknown.

Study observations and caveats: Spike-spanning, vaccine-associated CD4 TCRs were dominant at 160-218 and 743-854. Repertoire collection took place solely once the T cell response had peaked.

The TCR was taken from an adult in good health. J is TRBJ2-3 and V is TRBV3-1 (or the pseudogene TRBV3-2); D remains ambiguous. Source: peripheral blood, taken on day 0 of MenACWY control vaccination. The CDR3 sequence: CASSLESGDTQYF. The CDR3 DNA follows: TGTGCCAGCAGCCTGGAATCCGGAGATACGCAGTATTTT.